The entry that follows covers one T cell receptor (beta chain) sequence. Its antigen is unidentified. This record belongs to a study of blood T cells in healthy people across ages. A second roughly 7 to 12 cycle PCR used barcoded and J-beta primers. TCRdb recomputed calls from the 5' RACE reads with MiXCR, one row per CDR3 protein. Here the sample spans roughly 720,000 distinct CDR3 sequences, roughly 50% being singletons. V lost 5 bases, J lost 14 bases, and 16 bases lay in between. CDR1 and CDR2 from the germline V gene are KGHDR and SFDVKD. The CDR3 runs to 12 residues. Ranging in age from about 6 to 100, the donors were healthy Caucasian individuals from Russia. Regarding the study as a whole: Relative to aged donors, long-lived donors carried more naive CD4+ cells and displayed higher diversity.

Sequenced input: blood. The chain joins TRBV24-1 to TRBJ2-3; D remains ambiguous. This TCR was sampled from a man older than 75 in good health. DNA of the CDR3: TGTGCCACCAGTGTCACTCTAAGATACGCGTATTTT. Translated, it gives CATSVTLRYAYF.